These 32 T cell receptor beta chains came from one sample sequenced in a study of early T cells in non-severe SARS-CoV-2 infection. MiXCR was run by TCRdb on the 5' RACE reads, yielding one entry per CDR3 protein. The sample lists more than 90,000 distinct CDR3 sequences; around 10% were seen once. Sequenced sample: whole blood. The receptors here all came from an adult who was a healthcare worker with PCR-confirmed SARS-CoV-2 infection or an uninfected control (not recorded which).

This clonotype was seen a few times. V usage is TRBV6-5 and J usage is TRBJ1-4; D gene uncertain. With 2 bases removed from V and 0 bases from J, the gap between germline ends came to 4 bases. Germline CDR1 is MNHEY and CDR2 is SVGAGI. The CDR3 covers 14 residues. In DNA, the CDR3 is TGTGCCAGCAGTTACACGCCAACTAATGAAAAACTGTTTTTT. Its protein is CASSYTPTNEKLFF.

The chain joins TRBV6-2 or TRBV6-3 to TRBJ2-3; 7 bases line up with TRBD2. The CDR3 is 16 amino acids. CDR1 and CDR2 (germline): MNHEY, SVGEGT. Trimming at V came to 2 bases and at J to 3 bases, leaving 8 bases not matched to a gene. The CDR3 here is CASSYGGLGGTDTQYF. CDR3 DNA: TGTGCCAGCAGTTACGGTGGACTAGGCGGGACAGATACGCAGTATTTT.

This clonotype was seen ten or more times. Sequence at one end of the junction differs from germline and may be a read error. The rearrangement joins TRBV20-1 to TRBJ1-1; a weak D match, TRBD1 (5 bases). The CDR3 spans 11 residues. Germline loops: CDR1 DFQATT, CDR2 SNEGSKA (reference sequence). CDR3 protein: CSARDRWGSIF. The CDR3 DNA is TGCAGTGCTAGAGACAGGTGGGGGTCTATCTTT.

This clonotype was seen ten or more times. The chain recombines TRBV4-1 with TRBJ2-7; 10 bases are a match to TRBD2. CDR1 is MGHRA and CDR2 is YSYEKL in the germline V gene. V shed 4 bases and J 3 bases; nucleotides not matched to a gene: 6. CDR3 length: 15 amino acids. CDR3 DNA: TGCGCCAGCAGCCCGGGACTAGCGACAAACTACGAGCAGTACTTC. The encoded protein is CASSPGLATNYEQYF.

This chain connects TRBV4-1 to TRBJ2-7; 8 bases match TRBD1. The CDR3 is made up of 17 amino acids. Germline V CDR1 and CDR2: MGHRA, YSYEKL. V trimming: 2 bases; J trimming: 2 bases; junction bases outside the gene matches: 11. The CDR3 protein is CASSQPWTGNGAYEQYF. As DNA, the CDR3 is TGCGCCAGCAGCCAACCCTGGACAGGGAACGGAGCCTACGAGCAGTACTTC.

The rearrangement joins TRBV28 to TRBJ2-3; no clear D gene. Germline CDR1 is MDHEN and CDR2 is SYDVKM. This CDR3 spans 13 amino acids. Trimming took 8 bases from V and 0 from J, leaving 9 bases between them. CDR3 DNA sequence: TGTGCCAGCGGGCCAGCCAGCACAGATACGCAGTATTTT. The encoded protein is CASGPASTDTQYF. The variable domain in full, with the rest retrieved from reference TRBV28 and TRBJ2-3, is DVKVTQSSRYLVKRTGEKVFLECVQDMDHENMFWYRQDPGLGLRLIYFSYDVKMKEKGDIPEGYSVSREKKERFSLILESASTNQTSMYLCASGPASTDTQYFGPGTRLTVL.

This clonotype was counted between two and nine times. The chain has TRBV30 and TRBJ2-7; D possibly matches TRBD1 or TRBD2 (7 bases each). Per the germline V gene, CDR1 is GTSNPN and CDR2 is SVGIG (reference sequence). The V end lost 4 bases, the J end lost 7 bases, and 20 bases lay between the germline ends. The CDR3 loop spans 14 amino acids. The CDR3 nucleotides are TGTGCCTGGACTGAAACGGGACTACAGGGGGAGCAGTACTTC. Translated: CAWTETGLQGEQYF.

The table lists this clonotype with many counts. The rearrangement joins TRBV4-1 to TRBJ1-2; D is possibly TRBD1 (5 bases). With 1 base removed from V and 8 bases from J, the gap between germline ends came to 8 bases. CDR1 is MGHRA, CDR2 YSYEKL, per germline. The CDR3 has 12 amino acids. DNA for the CDR3: TGCGCCAGCAGCCAAGGGGGCGTCGGCTACACCTTC. Its protein is CASSQGGVGYTF.

CDR3 in DNA: TGTGCCAGCAGCGTAGACTTGAAAAACATTCAGTACTTC. It specifies CASSVDLKNIQYF. The V call is TRBV6-5, the J call TRBJ2-4, with D uncertain. There are 13 residues in the CDR3. Trimming stripped 6 bases from V and 4 bases from J, with 10 bases between. Germline V gene sequence: CDR1 MNHEY, CDR2 SVGAGI.

The chain couples TRBV2 to TRBJ2-7; TRBD1 is a possible D gene (5 bases). V lost 3 bases and J lost 2, with 8 bases in between. The germline V gene has CDR1 SNHLY and CDR2 FYNNEI. There are 13 residues in the CDR3. The CDR3 nucleotides read TGTGCCAGCAGTGAGCTGACAGCCTACGAGCAGTACTTC. It translates to CASSELTAYEQYF.

This clonotype was seen repeatedly, ten times or more. The chain has TRBV7-2 and TRBJ2-4, with 9 bases identical to TRBD2. The CDR3 runs to 15 residues. The V segment lost 6 bases and the J segment 2 bases; nucleotides outside the gene matches: 5. Per germline, CDR1 SGHTA and CDR2 FQGNSA. CDR3 in amino acids: CASRQAGGSKNIQYF. Written as DNA, the CDR3 is TGTGCCAGCAGGCAAGCGGGAGGTTCCAAAAACATTCAGTACTTC.

This clonotype turned up a few times. CDR3 DNA: TGCGCCAGCAGCTTGGTGCCGGAGAGCTCCTACGAGCAGTACTTC. It encodes CASSLVPESSYEQYF. The chain has TRBV5-1 and TRBJ2-7; D gene unclear. The V end lost 0 bases, the J end lost 0 bases, and 10 bases lay between the germline ends. Germline CDR1 is SGHRS and CDR2 is YFSETQ. The CDR3 has 15 residues.

In this sample, this clonotype turned up many times. The chain is built from TRBV6-5 and TRBJ2-5; D is ambiguous. V was clipped by 8 bases and J by 2 bases, with 6 bases between them. Per the germline V gene, CDR1 is MNHEY and CDR2 is SVGAGI. The CDR3 contains 11 residues. For the CDR3, the DNA is TGTGCCAGCGGCCGTCAAGAGACCCAGTACTTC. Translated: CASGRQETQYF.

This clonotype was picked up many times. The chain is built from TRBV7-2 and TRBJ2-7, with D perhaps matching TRBD2 (6 bases). The length of the CDR3 is 15 residues. V was cut by 5 bases and J by 5 bases, with 19 bases left in between. Germline loops: CDR1 SGHTA, CDR2 FQGNSA. As DNA, the CDR3 is TGTGCCAGCAGCAGGGACTCGTACCCGGCGAACGAGCAGTACTTC. Amino acid sequence: CASSRDSYPANEQYF. The variable domain in full, completed from reference TRBV7-2 and TRBJ2-7, reads GAGVSQSPSNKVTEKGKDVELRCDPISGHTALYWYRQSLGQGLEFLIYFQGNSAPDKSGLPSDRFSAERTGGSVSTLTIQRTQQEDSAVYLCASSRDSYPANEQYFGPGTRLTVT.

This clonotype has more than one count but fewer than ten. The chain links TRBV11-2 to TRBJ2-5; D unresolved. In germline, CDR1 is SGHAT, CDR2 FQNNGV. The CDR3 has 16 amino acids. The V end was cut by 6 bases, the J end by 0 bases, with 17 bases between. CDR3 nucleotide sequence: TGTGCCAGCAGGTCTCCTATTGCCCCTTACCAAGAGACCCAGTACTTC. It specifies CASRSPIAPYQETQYF.

This clonotype was counted a few times. V gene TRBV7-9 combines with J gene TRBJ1-1; D remains ambiguous. V lost 5 bases and J lost 11, with 9 bases in between. This CDR3 has 10 residues. Germline V lookup: CDR1 SEHNR, CDR2 FQNEAQ (reference sequence). The CDR3 DNA reads TGTGCCAGCAGCGTCGGCGGTGCTTTCTTT. This codes for CASSVGGAFF.

This clonotype showed up many times. J is TRBJ1-5 and V is TRBV27; D gene ambiguous. Trimming shortened V by 4 bases and J by 7 bases, and 14 bases separated the two germline ends. Per germline, CDR1 MNHEY and CDR2 SMNVEV (reference sequence). The CDR3 runs to 14 residues. CDR3 region: CASSSHVVGQPQHF. The CDR3, as DNA: TGTGCCAGCAGTTCGCATGTTGTGGGACAGCCCCAGCATTTT.

This chain connects TRBV10-2 to TRBJ1-5; 9 nucleotides align to TRBD1. V lost 2 bases to trimming and J lost 5 bases; unmatched junction nucleotides: 7. The CDR3 is made up of 16 amino acids. Germline V gene lookup returns CDR1 WSHSY and CDR2 SAAADI. CDR3: CASSEEGTGPDQPQHF. The CDR3 DNA reads TGCGCCAGCAGTGAGGAAGGGACAGGGCCAGATCAGCCCCAGCATTTT.

Comments on this clonotype: It may be a read error: a sequence one base away is much more abundant. The rearrangement joins TRBV7-2 to TRBJ2-7, with D uncertain. The germline V and J ends were trimmed by 2 bases and 3 bases, with 5 bases remaining between them. Germline V lookup: CDR1 SGHTA, CDR2 FQGNSA. This CDR3 region has 12 residues. CDR3 nucleotides: TGTGCCAGCAGCTTACCGTTCTACGAGCAGTACTTC. This sequence encodes CASSLPFYEQYF.

A few counts support this clonotype. This chain links TRBV7-9 with TRBJ2-3, with D unresolved. Trimming left V 2 bases short and J 10 bases short, with 16 bases between. There are 14 residues in the CDR3. Per the germline V gene, CDR1 is SEHNR and CDR2 is FQNEAQ (reference sequence). The CDR3 sequence is CASSLYNGPAPQYF. CDR3 sequence (DNA): TGTGCCAGCAGCTTATACAACGGGCCAGCCCCGCAGTATTTT.

The chain carries TRBV5-4 and TRBJ2-1, with TRBD2 matching 10 bases. The CDR3 has 16 amino acids. In germline, CDR1 is SGHNT, CDR2 YYREEE (reference sequence). The junction had 8 bases not matched to a gene; V was cut back by 3 bases and J by 5 bases. This chain's CDR3 is CASSSTSGGANNEQFF. CDR3 DNA sequence: TGTGCCAGCAGCTCGACGAGCGGGGGGGCCAACAATGAGCAGTTCTTC.

This chain links TRBV5-1 with TRBJ2-5, with D possibly being TRBD1 or TRBD2 (5 bases each). The germline gives CDR1 SGHRS, CDR2 YFSETQ. This CDR3 spans 14 amino acids. Trimming left V 4 bases short and J 3 bases short, with 13 bases between. As DNA, the CDR3 is TGCGCCAGCAGCGTGACCGGGACCGAAGAGACCCAGTACTTC. Translated: CASSVTGTEETQYF.

In this sample, this clonotype turned up a few times. The V and J genes are TRBV7-2 and TRBJ2-3; either TRBD1 or TRBD2 may fit D (5 bases each). V was clipped by 5 bases and J by 6 bases, with 21 bases between them. From germline, CDR1 is SGHTA and CDR2 FQGNSA. The CDR3 is 16 amino acids. This chain's CDR3 is CASSLPRDPPGDTQYF. The DNA for the CDR3 is TGTGCCAGCAGCCTGCCCCGGGACCCCCCCGGGGATACGCAGTATTTT.

The chain links TRBV5-5 to TRBJ2-3; D may be TRBD1 (6 bases). Trimming shortened V by 7 bases and J by 5 bases, and 20 bases separated the two germline ends. The CDR3 spans 15 residues. Looked up from germline, CDR1 is SGHKS and CDR2 is YYEKEE (reference sequence). The CDR3 protein is CASLTGPGRGDTQYF. The CDR3 nucleotides read TGTGCCAGCCTCACAGGGCCCGGACGAGGAGATACGCAGTATTTT.

This clonotype was observed at least ten times. V usage is TRBV6-5 and J usage is TRBJ1-5, with TRBD1 matching 11 bases. The CDR3 spans 15 residues. CDR1 is MNHEY, CDR2 SVGAGI, per germline. Unmatched junction bases numbered 8, after V lost 6 bases and J lost 7 bases. The CDR3 DNA reads TGTGCCAGCAGCCCGCGGACAGGGGGCGGGCAGCCCCAGCATTTT. Translating gives CASSPRTGGGQPQHF.

The chain joins TRBV28 to TRBJ2-7, with D hard to call. Germline V gene lookup returns CDR1 MDHEN and CDR2 SYDVKM. There are 15 residues in the CDR3. The ends were cut back, 6 bases at V and 7 bases at J, with 22 bases in the middle. CDR3 amino acids: CASSPGSASYKEQYF. CDR3 in DNA: TGTGCCAGCAGCCCTGGGTCAGCCTCGTACAAGGAGCAGTACTTC.

This clonotype was seen only a few times. The CDR3 bases are TGTGCCAGCCGTAAGGGACAGGTCAGCTCCTACGAGCAGTACTTC. Protein product: CASRKGQVSSYEQYF. The gene calls are TRBV6-5 and TRBJ2-7, with 8 bases lining up with TRBD1. The CDR3 extends over 15 amino acids. V dropped 8 bases and J dropped 0; count of bases not matched to a gene: 9. Germline CDR1 and CDR2: MNHEY and SVGAGI.

This clonotype was detected a few times. The CDR3, as DNA: TGTGCCAGCAGTCCCGAACTATTAGGAGATACGCAGTATTTT. Amino acids: CASSPELLGDTQYF. This chain uses TRBV27 with TRBJ2-3; D ambiguous. The CDR3 spans 14 residues. Germline CDR1 is MNHEY and CDR2 is SMNVEV (reference sequence). V lost 5 bases to trimming and J lost 5 bases, with 14 bases between them.

This chain uses TRBV27 with TRBJ1-1; a possible D gene is TRBD1 (5 bases). The germline gives CDR1 MNHEY, CDR2 SMNVEV (reference sequence). Trimming took off 5 bases at V and 10 bases at J, with 17 bases between the two ends. This CDR3 has 13 amino acids. CDR3 in amino acids: CASSVQVTARAFF. The DNA for the CDR3 is TGTGCCAGCAGTGTACAGGTCACGGCCAGAGCTTTCTTT.

This clonotype was counted many times. The DNA of the CDR3 is TGCGCCAGCAGCTTTGGTAGCGGGAGAAACGCAGATACGCAGTATTTT. Its protein is CASSFGSGRNADTQYF. The V gene is TRBV5-1, the J gene TRBJ2-3, with 9 bases lining up with TRBD2. The CDR3 covers 16 residues. The ends lost 2 bases at V and 4 bases at J; junction bases unmatched: 8. Per germline, CDR1 SGHRS and CDR2 YFSETQ.

The chain employs TRBV6-5 and TRBJ2-7; possibly TRBD1 for D (6 bases). CDR1 is MNHEY and CDR2 is SVGAGI in the germline V gene. The V and J ends lost 6 bases and 3 bases respectively, with 15 bases between them. CDR3 length equals 14 residues. CDR3 in DNA: TGTGCCAGCAGCATGGACAGTCTACACTACGAGCAGTACTTC. Translation gives CASSMDSLHYEQYF.

This clonotype was seen at least ten times. The chain couples TRBV5-6 to TRBJ1-1; unclear D gene. The germline V gene has CDR1 SGHDT and CDR2 YYEEEE. Trimming stripped 4 bases from V and 0 bases from J, with 13 bases between. This CDR3 comprises 15 residues. CDR3 DNA sequence: TGTGCCAGCAGCCTTATGGGGTATTTGAACACTGAAGCTTTCTTT. Amino acids: CASSLMGYLNTEAFF.